The source of this TCR beta chain is a study of CXCR3-negative and CXCR3-positive naive CD8 T cells. 5' RACE that incorporated UMI labels was used to prepare the TRB cDNA libraries. TCRdb reprocessed the 5' RACE reads; each CDR3 protein has one entry and no DNA is given. The sample totals tens of thousands of distinct CDR3 sequences; its top ten clones hold 1.1%. Using triplicate sorts, some 320,000 cells were collected each time from every CD8+ T cell subset. The authors gated naive CD8+ T cells as CD45RO-CCR7+CD27+CD95-. With respect to this clonotype: Its antigen is as yet unknown.

The germline CDR1 and CDR2 sequences are SQVTM and ANQGSEA. CDR3 length: 12 amino acids. Study-level results: CXCR3 expression partially decreased after cryopreservation; most assays used fresh PBMCs. For naive cells, CXCR3-negative and CXCR3-positive subsets had similar TRBV-TRBJ usage; for memory cells, usage differed.

The V gene is TRBV29-1, the J gene TRBJ1-1; the D call of TRBD1 rests on TCRdb alone, since no DNA is present to check it. The sequenced material came from naive CXCR3- CD8+ T cells from blood. The subset was: CD45RO-CCR7+CD27+CD95- naive CD8+ T cells lacking CXCR3 (TNR3-). The origin of this receptor is a human donor in good health. Some clones in this sample may be carry-over from other donors' samples. CDR3 region: CSVEGDSLEAFF. The variable domain in full, completed from reference TRBV29-1 and TRBJ1-1, reads SAVISQKPSRDICQRGTSLTIQCQVDSQVTMMFWYRQQPGQSLTLIATANQGSEATYESGFVIDKFPISRPNLTFSTLTVSNMSPEDSSIYLCSVEGDSLEAFFGQGTRLTVV.